This T cell receptor (beta chain) was documented in a study of early stage breast cancer tumors. TCRdb's copy holds only in-frame clones and misses some; the assay was immunoSEQ multiplex PCR. The data show 6,500 or so clones, around 66% seen once. The CDR3 consists of 16 residues. Trimming stripped 8 bases from V and 6 bases from J, with 24 bases between. Germline values: CDR1 MNHEY, CDR2 SMNVEV (reference sequence). The chain recombines TRBV27 with TRBJ2-3, with a possible D match to TRBD2 (6 bases). The sample comprised normal breast tissue next to the tumor. This receptor was obtained from a person in their fifties or sixties with breast cancer. CDR3 bases: TGTGCCAGCCGTAATACCGGGACTCACTCAGCGGATACGCAGTATTTT. Translating gives CASRNTGTHSADTQYF.